This T cell receptor beta chain was captured in a study of T cells in Graves' hyperthyroidism and ophthalmopathy. This clonotype has a count of ten or more. This CDR3 is built from 16 residues. V was pared by 5 bases and J by 2 bases, with 17 bases between. From germline, CDR1 is MDHEN and CDR2 SYDVKM. Using RNA transcripts as the source, TCR beta CDR3 regions were amplified. TCR CDR3 underwent first-round RT-PCR with the HTBI primer set. TCRdb processed the multiplex PCR reads anew with MiXCR; each CDR3 protein has one entry. This sample carries 600,000 to 750,000 distinct CDR3 sequences, 15% to 20% of them seen once, and the ten largest clones take roughly a sixth.

This receptor was taken from a man in his fifties or sixties with Graves' hyperthyroidism. The sample was blood. The J gene is TRBJ2-3, the V gene TRBV28; perhaps TRBD1 as D (6 bases). CDR3 sequence (DNA): TGTGCCAGCAGTACCCTGGGGGCAGAAATCACAGATACGCAGTATTTT. The encoded protein is CASSTLGAEITDTQYF.